Listed here are 3 T cell receptor beta chains from one sample, sequenced in a study of read filtering for tumor transcriptome and immune sequencing (dated by TCRdb to 2020 to 2022). The listed sequencing device is Illumina HiSeq 4000. TCR libraries were built from approximately 400 ng RNA with the Immunoverse kit, using molecular barcoded adaptors covering alpha/delta and beta/gamma chains. TCRdb reworked the public reads: Q25 trimming with fastp, MiXCR clone assembly, productive beta chains retained. Identical CDR3 proteins give one entry, which carries the most common genes and DNA. Here the sample has tens of thousands of distinct CDR3 sequences; nearly 20% occur a single time. The top ten clonotypes cover around 15% of the sample. Sequenced material: a population of CD138-negative cells sorted from bone marrow. The sample's cell subset or site, from its label and the paper: bone marrow mononuclear cells depleted of CD138+ plasma/myeloma cells by negative magnetic selection. These receptors originate from a donor aged 40 or older with multiple myeloma.

This clonotype was seen repeatedly, ten times or more. The rearrangement links TRBV2 to TRBJ1-1; D is undetermined. Germline CDR1 SNHLY, CDR2 FYNNEI. Trimming took 6 bases from V and 1 from J, leaving 9 bases between them. There are 13 residues in the CDR3. The CDR3 reads CASSETGNTEAFF. CDR3 nucleotides: TGTGCCAGCAGCGAGACTGGGAACACTGAAGCTTTCTTT.

In its sample, this clonotype was seen many times. The chain combines TRBV7-9 with TRBJ1-1; 8 nucleotides align to TRBD1. This CDR3 has 13 residues. Per germline, CDR1 SEHNR and CDR2 FQNEAQ (reference sequence). Trimming removed 5 bases from V and 8 bases from J; junction bases left unmatched: 7. DNA for the CDR3: TGTGCCAGCAGCCGGTCTGACAGGGGAGAAGCTTTCTTT. This translates into CASSRSDRGEAFF.

This clonotype was counted many times. V gene TRBV12-3 or TRBV12-4 combines with J gene TRBJ2-5; D is undetermined. This CDR3 has 13 residues. V was clipped by 5 bases and J by 3 bases, with 10 bases between them. The CDR3 protein is CASSEYKEETQYF. CDR3 nucleotide sequence: TGTGCCAGCAGTGAATACAAAGAAGAGACCCAGTACTTC.